This T cell receptor (beta chain) is from a study of T cell repertoires in cytomegalovirus infection. There are 14 residues in the CDR3. V shed 5 bases, J shed 3 bases, and the junction held 4 bases outside the gene matches. CDR1 and CDR2 from the germline V gene are MNHEY and SMNVEV (reference sequence). A single record per CDR3 protein comes from TCRdb applying MiXCR to the reads. This table has about 920,000 distinct CDR3 sequences, about a third appearing once. This clonotype was seen at least ten times. The antigen is unknown. The chain combines TRBV27 with TRBJ1-1, with 9 bases that match TRBD1. The sequence was collected from a human donor in good health (CMV status not recorded). Some clones in this sample may be carry-over from other donors' samples. Sequences were derived from cultured CD8+ T cells from PBMCs, sampled from culture after CMV antigen stimulation. CDR3 residues: CASSLWDRDTEAFF. CDR3 nucleotide sequence: TGTGCCAGCAGTCTCTGGGACAGGGACACTGAAGCTTTCTTT.